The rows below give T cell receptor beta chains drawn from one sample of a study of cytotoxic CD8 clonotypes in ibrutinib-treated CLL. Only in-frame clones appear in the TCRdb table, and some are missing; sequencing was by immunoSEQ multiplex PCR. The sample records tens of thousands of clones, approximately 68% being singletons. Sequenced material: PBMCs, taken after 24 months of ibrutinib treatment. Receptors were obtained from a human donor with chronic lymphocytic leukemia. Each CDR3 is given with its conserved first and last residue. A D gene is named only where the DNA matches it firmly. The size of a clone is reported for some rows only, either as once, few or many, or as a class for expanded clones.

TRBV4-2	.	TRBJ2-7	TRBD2	TGTGCCAGCAGCCGCGAGCTGACTAGCGGGGTATCCTACGAGCAGTACTTC	CASSRELTSGVSYEQYF
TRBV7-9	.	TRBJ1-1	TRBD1	TGTGCCAGCAGCTCACCGGACAGGGGGATGAACACTGAAGCTTTCTTT	CASSSPDRGMNTEAFF
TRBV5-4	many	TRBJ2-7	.	TGTGCCAGCAGCTTGGTCGGGGAAGAGGAGCAGTACTTC	CASSLVGEEEQYF
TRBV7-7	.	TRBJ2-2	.	TGTGCCAGCAGCTTCCAGACGAACACCGGGGAGCTGTTTTTT	CASSFQTNTGELFF
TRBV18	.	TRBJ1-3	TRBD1	TGTGCCAGCTCACCGTCCGGGGACAGGGCTGGAAACACCATATATTTT	CASSPSGDRAGNTIYF
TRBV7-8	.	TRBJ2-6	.	TGTGCCAGCAGCTTAGTGGTCGGAGATTCTGGGGCCAACGTCCTGACTTTC	CASSLVVGDSGANVLTF
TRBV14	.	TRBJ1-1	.	TGTGCCAGCAGCCAATATGGTAGGACTGAAGCTTTCTTT	CASSQYGRTEAFF
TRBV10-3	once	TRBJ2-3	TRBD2	TGTGCCATCAGTAAGAGACTAGCGGGGGGAAAGCTCCTCACAGATACGCAGTATTTT	CAISKRLAGGKLLTDTQYF
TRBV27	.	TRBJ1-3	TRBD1	TGTGCCAGCAGACAACGGGGGACAGGGACCGGAAACACCATATATTTT	CASRQRGTGTGNTIYF
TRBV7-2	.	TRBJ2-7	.	TGTGCCAGCAGCGATTACCGTTACGAGCAGTACTTC	CASSDYRYEQYF
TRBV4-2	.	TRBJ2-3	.	TGTGCCAGCAGCCAAGGAACCGGGGCAGATACGCAGTATTTT	CASSQGTGADTQYF
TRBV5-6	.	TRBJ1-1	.	TGTGCCAGCAGCTTGGTTAGGGCTCGGGGCACTGAAGCTTTCTTT	CASSLVRARGTEAFF
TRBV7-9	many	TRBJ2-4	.	TGTGCCAGCAGCTTAGCTCAGGGAGACAAAAACATTCAGTACTTC	CASSLAQGDKNIQYF
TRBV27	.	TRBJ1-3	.	TGTGCCAGCAAATACAGCTCTGGAAACACCATATATTTT	CASKYSSGNTIYF
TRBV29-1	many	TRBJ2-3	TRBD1	TGCAGCGTGAATGGACAGGGGTCTAGCACAGATACGCAGTATTTT	CSVNGQGSSTDTQYF
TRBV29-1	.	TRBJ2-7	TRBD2	TGCAGCGTTGTGCGGGGGGGTAGCTCCTACGAGCAGTACTTC	CSVVRGGSSYEQYF
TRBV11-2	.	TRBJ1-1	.	TGTGCCAGCAGCATATCGAGGGGATCGGGAACTGAAGCTTTCTTT	CASSISRGSGTEAFF
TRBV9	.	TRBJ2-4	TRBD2	TGTGCCAGCAGCGTCGGACTAGCGGGGTTATTAAACATTCAGTACTTC	CASSVGLAGLLNIQYF
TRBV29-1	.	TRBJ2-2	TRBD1	TGCAGCGTTCGGACAGGCGGAAGGGCCGGGGAGCTGTTTTTT	CSVRTGGRAGELFF
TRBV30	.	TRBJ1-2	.	TGTGCCTGGAGCGCTACCATGGGTGGCTACACCTTC	CAWSATMGGYTF
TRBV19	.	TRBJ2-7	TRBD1	TGTGCCAGTAGCGTGGACAGGGGGCACTCCTACGAGCAGTACTTC	CASSVDRGHSYEQYF
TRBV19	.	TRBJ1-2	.	TGTGCCAGTACCCCAGCGCTGGCCAACTATGGCTACACCTTC	CASTPALANYGYTF
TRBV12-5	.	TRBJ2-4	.	TGTGCTAGTGGTCCGCAGGTGGGGGAGGTTTATGGGAACATTCAGTACTTC	CASGPQVGEVYGNIQYF
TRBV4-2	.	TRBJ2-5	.	TGTGCCAGCAGCCAAGATGAGGCGGGGTGGGAGACCCAGTACTTC	CASSQDEAGWETQYF
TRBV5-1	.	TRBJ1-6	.	TGCGCCAGCAGCTTGGAGAGGGCGGATTCACCCCTCCACTTT	CASSLERADSPLHF
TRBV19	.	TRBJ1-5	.	TGTGCCAGTAGCGTAAACCAGGGACAGCCCCAGCATTTT	CASSVNQGQPQHF
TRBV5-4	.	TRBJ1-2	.	TGTGCCAGCAGCTTTAAGGGCTGGGCTAACTATGGCTACACCTTC	CASSFKGWANYGYTF
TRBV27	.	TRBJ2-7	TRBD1	TGTGCCAGCAGTTTGGTCAGGGGGTACGAGCAGTACTTC	CASSLVRGYEQYF
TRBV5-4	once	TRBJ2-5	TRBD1	TGTGCCAGCAGCATTACCGGGACAGGGATGGAGACCCAGTACTTC	CASSITGTGMETQYF
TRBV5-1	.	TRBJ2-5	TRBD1	TGCGCCAGCAGCTTGGAAAGGACAGGGCTTCAAGAGACCCAGTACTTC	CASSLERTGLQETQYF
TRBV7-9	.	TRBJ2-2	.	TGTGCCAGCAGCCTAGACGGGGTTGTCACCGGGGAGCTGTTTTTT	CASSLDGVVTGELFF
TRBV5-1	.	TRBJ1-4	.	TGCGCCAGCAGCTTGGGTGGGGTTGCTAATGAAAAACTGTTTTTT	CASSLGGVANEKLFF
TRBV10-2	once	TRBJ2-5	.	TGCGCCAGCAGCCCCGCGGGACGACAAGAGACCCAGTACTTC	CASSPAGRQETQYF
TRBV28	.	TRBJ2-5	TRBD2	TGTGCCAGCAGTCCGATGGGGACTAGCGGGGGGGAGACCCAGTACTTC	CASSPMGTSGGETQYF